The rows below give T cell receptor beta chains drawn from one sample of a study of blood T cell repertoires in COVID-19. Clones were sequenced by immunoSEQ multiplex PCR, and TCRdb holds only the in-frame ones, with some missing. This table holds some 240,000 clones, around 80% found once. Input material: peripheral blood. The receptors were gathered from a woman in her 70s with acute or convalescent COVID-19. Each CDR3 is given with its conserved first and last residue. The D gene is left open where the match is weak. Some rows have no size entry. The others give once, few or many, or a class for an expanded clone.

v_gene	d_gene	abundance	j_gene	CDR3nt	CDR3aa
TRBV2	-	-	TRBJ1-1	TGTGCCAGCAGTGAAGGGATGGGGGCGCGGACTGAAGCTTTCTTT	CASSEGMGARTEAFF
TRBV7-3	TRBD2	-	TRBJ2-1	TGTGCCAGCAGCTCAAGCTCCGGGACTAGCAATGAGCAGTTCTTC	CASSSSSGTSNEQFF
TRBV6-1	-	-	TRBJ1-2	TGTGCCAGCAGTGAGGGAGGAAGAGGAGGTGGCTACACCTTC	CASSEGGRGGGYTF
TRBV6-1	-	few	TRBJ1-6	TGTGCCAGCAGTGAAGCGATTGGGGGGGGAAGGAATTCACCCCTCCACTTT	CASSEAIGGGRNSPLHF
TRBV7-9	-	few	TRBJ1-6	TGTGCCAGCAGCTTAGGGGCAGTAAAGAATTCACCCCTCCACTTT	CASSLGAVKNSPLHF
TRBV6-6	TRBD2	-	TRBJ2-1	TGTGCCAGCTCCGGGACTAGCGGGGGCGCTGAGCAGTTCTTC	CASSGTSGGAEQFF
TRBV7-2	-	-	TRBJ2-7	TGTGCCAGCAGCCCCCCAGGGAACTCCTACGAGCAGTACTTC	CASSPPGNSYEQYF
TRBV4-1	TRBD1	-	TRBJ2-5	TGCGCCAGCAGCCTCCCAGGGGGACAAGAGACCCAGTACTTC	CASSLPGGQETQYF
TRBV2	-	-	TRBJ2-3	TGTGCCAGCAGTCCCCACACAGATACGCAGTATTTT	CASSPHTDTQYF
TRBV5-1	-	-	TRBJ1-3	TGCGCCAGCAGCGAAGGCAGGACAGCCGGAAACACCATATATTTT	CASSEGRTAGNTIYF
TRBV18	-	-	TRBJ2-1	TGTGCCAGCTCACCGGACAGCGACCAACAAAAGAACAATGAGCAGTTCTTC	CASSPDSDQQKNNEQFF
TRBV30	TRBD1	-	TRBJ1-2	TGTGCCGCCCATCGGGACAGCGACTATGGCTACACCTTC	CAAHRDSDYGYTF
TRBV10-2	-	-	TRBJ2-2	TGCGCCAGCAGTGGCGGGGCCGGGGGCACCGGGGAGCTGTTTTTT	CASSGGAGGTGELFF
TRBV6-5	TRBD1	-	TRBJ1-5	TGTGCCAGCAGAGCCACAGGGGGAGGGCAGCCCCAGCATTTT	CASRATGGGQPQHF
TRBV5-5	-	-	TRBJ1-6	TGTGCCAGCAGCTCTGCCTTACGAGCCGGGGGTTCACCCCTCCACTTT	CASSSALRAGGSPLHF
TRBV5-1	TRBD2	-	TRBJ2-3	TGCGCCAGCAGGGAGGGGAATTTAGCGGGTAGCACAGATACGCAGTATTTT	CASREGNLAGSTDTQYF
TRBV18	-	-	TRBJ1-2	TGTGCCAGCCACACAGCAGGGAGGGACTATGGCTACACCTTC	CASHTAGRDYGYTF
TRBV7-2	TRBD2	-	TRBJ2-1	TGTGCCAGCAGCTCGGACTTAGCGGGGCCCAATGAGCAGTTCTTC	CASSSDLAGPNEQFF